Below are 25 T cell receptor beta chains sequenced from a single sample in a study of blood T cell repertoires in COVID-19 (dated by TCRdb to 2019 to 2021). Receptors were amplified or captured by the immunoSEQ multiplex PCR assay. Entries here come from immuneACCESS through TCRdb and include only in-frame sequences with V and J called. Some clones fail to appear in such tables; in the studies checked, an unresolved V gene covers under half of the shortfall, and the cause of the remainder is unknown. This sample holds 200,000 to 250,000 clones; more than 85% were observed only once. The ten top clones hold around 3% of the sample. The sequenced sample consisted of peripheral blood. These receptors were collected from a man aged 60 to 75 with acute or convalescent COVID-19.

This sequence joins TRBV5-1 and TRBJ1-1; the D is unclear. The germline gives CDR1 SGHRS, CDR2 YFSETQ. Trimming stripped 1 base from V and 0 bases from J, with 7 bases between. The CDR3 consists of 14 residues. The CDR3 reads CASSLTQLNTEAFF. In DNA form, the CDR3 reads TGCGCCAGCAGCTTGACACAGTTGAACACTGAAGCTTTCTTT.

This clone showed up just once. This chain connects TRBV5-1 to TRBJ1-2; 9 bases fit TRBD1. Germline CDR1 is SGHRS and CDR2 is YFSETQ. V was pared by 2 bases and J by 5 bases, with 4 bases of the junction left unmatched. The CDR3 has 14 amino acids. CDR3 residues: CASSLTGGRYGYTF. In nucleotides, the CDR3 is TGCGCCAGCAGCTTAACAGGGGGCCGGTATGGCTACACCTTC.

This clone showed up just a few times. The chain has TRBV7-9 and TRBJ1-4; D is uncertain. V lost 1 base and J lost 4, with 10 bases in between. Germline CDR1 reads SEHNR; CDR2 reads FQNEAQ (reference sequence). The CDR3 has 15 amino acids. The CDR3 here is CASSLGGQNNEKLFF. Written as DNA, the CDR3 is TGTGCCAGCAGCTTAGGAGGTCAGAATAATGAAAAACTGTTTTTT.

The genes are TRBV19 and TRBJ2-3, with TRBD2 identical over 9 bases. The CDR3 is made up of 16 amino acids. The germline V gene encodes CDR1 LNHDA and CDR2 SQIVND (reference sequence). J was trimmed by 0 bases and V by 1 base; bases with no gene match: 2. Here the CDR3 reads CASSIVLAGSTDTQYF. CDR3 bases: TGTGCCAGTAGTATAGTTCTAGCGGGAAGCACAGATACGCAGTATTTT.

The CDR3 loop is CASTDIYSNQPQHF. The DNA for the CDR3 is TGTGCCAGCACCGACATCTATAGCAATCAGCCCCAGCATTTT. J is TRBJ1-5 and V is TRBV2, with D unclear. The CDR3 sequence is 14 residues long. V lost 7 bases, J lost 0 bases, and 10 bases lay in between. In germline, CDR1 is SNHLY, CDR2 FYNNEI.

This chain connects TRBV19 to TRBJ2-6, with D possibly being TRBD2 (5 bases). The CDR3 has 16 amino acids. Trimming took 7 bases from V and 2 from J, leaving 15 bases between them. The germline CDR1 and CDR2 sequences are LNHDA and SQIVND (reference sequence). In DNA, the CDR3 is TGTGCCAGTACCGGGATAGATACGACTGGGGCCAACGTCCTGACTTTC. Its translation: CASTGIDTTGANVLTF. Supplemented by reference TRBV19 and TRBJ2-6, the full variable domain reads DGGITQSPKYLFRKEGQNVTLSCEQNLNHDAMYWYRQDPGQGLRLIYYSQIVNDFQKGDIAEGYSVSREKKESFPLTVTSAQKNPTAFYLCASTGIDTTGANVLTFGAGSRLTVL.

This clone has only one observation. CDR3 loop: CAWGRGQNTGELFF. In nucleotides, the CDR3 is TGTGCCTGGGGGCGGGGGCAGAACACCGGGGAGCTGTTTTTT. The V gene is TRBV28, the J gene TRBJ2-2, with a weak D call TRBD2 (7 bases). Between the trimmed V and J ends, which lost 11 bases and 1 base, there was a span of 14 bases. Germline V lookup: CDR1 MDHEN, CDR2 SYDVKM. The CDR3 covers 14 residues. Variable domain in full (rest from reference TRBV28 and TRBJ2-2): DVKVTQSSRYLVKRTGEKVFLECVQDMDHENMFWYRQDPGLGLRLIYFSYDVKMKEKGDIPEGYSVSREKKERFSLILESASTNQTSMYLCAWGRGQNTGELFFGEGSRLTVL.

The rearrangement uses TRBV3-1 (or the pseudogene TRBV3-2) and TRBJ2-7; D gene ambiguous. Deletions cut 4 bases from V and 3 bases from J, with 16 bases between. Germline loops: CDR1 LGHDT, CDR2 YNNKEL (reference sequence). This CDR3 region has 15 residues. The CDR3 region has the DNA TGTGCCAGCAGCCCATCCGGTACGCCGGGCTACGAGCAGTACTTC. Its protein is CASSPSGTPGYEQYF.

The chain recombines TRBV5-1 with TRBJ2-7; tentatively, D is TRBD2 (5 bases). The CDR3 consists of 15 residues. Trimming took 0 bases from V and 0 from J, leaving 10 bases between them. In germline, CDR1 is SGHRS, CDR2 YFSETQ. The CDR3 region is CASSLAPGISYEQYF. CDR3 in DNA: TGCGCCAGCAGCTTGGCCCCGGGAATCTCCTACGAGCAGTACTTC.

The chain employs TRBV6-2 or TRBV6-3 and TRBJ2-7, with 7 bases aligning to TRBD1. CDR1 is MNHEY, CDR2 SVGEGT, per germline. J was trimmed by 6 bases and V by 6 bases; bases with no gene match: 14. This CDR3 has 15 amino acids. CDR3 coding DNA: TGTGCCAGCAGCCCGCTCCTGACAGGGCTATCCGAGCAGTACTTC. Encoded protein: CASSPLLTGLSEQYF.

The gene calls are TRBV5-4 and TRBJ2-7; D is perhaps TRBD1 (6 bases). V dropped 4 bases and J dropped 3 bases, with 17 bases sitting between them. Germline-derived CDR1 and CDR2 are SGHNT and YYREEE (reference sequence). The CDR3 contains 15 residues. This CDR3 is CASSGAPGQSYEQYF. In nucleotides, the CDR3 is TGTGCCAGCAGCGGGGCCCCGGGACAAAGCTACGAGCAGTACTTC.

This clone was detected a few times. The genes are TRBV7-8 and TRBJ1-4; D possibly corresponds to TRBD1 (6 bases). V lost 5 bases and J 8 bases, leaving 15 bases between the germline ends. The CDR3 consists of 14 residues. Germline V lookup: CDR1 SGHVS, CDR2 FQNEAQ. The CDR3 is CASSRRTVGEKLFF. The DNA of the CDR3 is TGTGCCAGCAGCAGGCGGACAGTCGGGGAAAAACTGTTTTTT. The whole variable domain, filled in from reference TRBV7-8 and TRBJ1-4, reads GAGVSQSPRYKVAKRGQDVALRCDPISGHVSLFWYQQALGQGPEFLTYFQNEAQLDKSGLPSDRFFAERPEGSVSTLKIQRTQQEDSAVYLCASSRRTVGEKLFFGSGTQLSVL.

The chain combines TRBV7-3 with TRBJ2-3; 12 bases fit TRBD2. The germline CDR1 and CDR2 sequences are SGHTA and FQGTGA. V shed 5 bases, J shed 1 base, and the junction held 4 bases outside the gene matches. There are 16 residues in the CDR3. The CDR3: CASSAPSGGGTDTQYF. CDR3 coding DNA: TGTGCCAGCAGCGCTCCTAGCGGGGGGGGCACAGATACGCAGTATTTT.

The V gene is TRBV7-9, the J gene TRBJ1-5; D possibly corresponds to TRBD1 (6 bases). V gave up 4 bases and J gave up 7 bases, with 17 bases separating them. This CDR3 has 15 residues. CDR1 SEHNR and CDR2 FQNEAQ come from the germline V gene (reference sequence). The CDR3 region has the DNA TGTGCCAGCAGCTCAGAGACAAGCGGGGGCCAGCCCCAGCATTTT. Translated: CASSSETSGGQPQHF. Full variable domain (remainder filled in from reference TRBV7-9 and TRBJ1-5): DTGVSQNPRHKITKRGQNVTFRCDPISEHNRLYWYRQTLGQGPEFLTYFQNEAQLEKSRLLSDRFSAERPKGSFSTLEIQRTEQGDSAMYLCASSSETSGGQPQHFGDGTRLSIL.

The rearrangement uses TRBV5-1 and TRBJ2-5, with 12 bases matching TRBD2. Germline values: CDR1 SGHRS, CDR2 YFSETQ. The CDR3 loop spans 16 amino acids. After removal of 1 base from V and 4 bases from J, the junction contained 5 bases not matched to a gene. CDR3 residues: CASSLSPSGGAETQYF. CDR3 DNA: TGCGCCAGCAGCTTGTCCCCTAGCGGGGGGGCAGAGACCCAGTACTTC.

This clone occurred once. The chain has TRBV5-1 and TRBJ2-3, with D perhaps matching TRBD1 (7 bases). The CDR3 extends over 13 amino acids. Germline V gene data show CDR1 as SGHRS and CDR2 as YFSETQ. V gave up 6 bases and J gave up 5 bases, with 13 bases separating them. CDR3 residues: CASNSQGGDTQYF. The CDR3, as DNA: TGCGCCAGCAATAGTCAGGGGGGAGATACGCAGTATTTT. Using reference TRBV5-1 and TRBJ2-3 for the parts outside the CDR3, the full variable domain is KAGVTQTPRYLIKTRGQQVTLSCSPISGHRSVSWYQQTPGQGLQFLFEYFSETQRNKGNFPGRFSGRQFSNSRSEMNVSTLELGDSALYLCASNSQGGDTQYFGPGTRLTVL.

This clone has a single count. The rearrangement uses TRBV9 and TRBJ1-3; D unresolved. The CDR3 has 13 residues. V was clipped by 1 base and J by 7 bases, with 9 bases between them. The V gene's germline CDR1 is SGDLS and CDR2 YYNGEE. The chain's CDR3 is CASSVSPVNTIYF. In DNA, the CDR3 is TGTGCCAGCAGCGTAAGTCCGGTCAACACCATATATTTT. Full variable domain (outside the CDR3, taken from reference TRBV9 and TRBJ1-3): DSGVTQTPKHLITATGQRVTLRCSPRSGDLSVYWYQQSLDQGLQFLIQYYNGEERAKGNILERFSAQQFPDLHSELNLSSLELGDSALYFCASSVSPVNTIYFGEGSWLTVV.

The chain joins TRBV7-8 to TRBJ1-4; D call uncertain. Per the germline V gene, CDR1 is SGHVS and CDR2 is FQNEAQ. The CDR3 covers 14 residues. Trimming took off 3 bases at V and 8 bases at J, with 13 bases between the two ends. CDR3 nucleotide sequence: TGTGCCAGCAGCTTTTCTAGGCGAGGCGAAAAACTGTTTTTT. The encoded protein is CASSFSRRGEKLFF.

This chain joins TRBV10-1 and TRBJ1-4, with TRBD1 matching over 8 bases. Germline trimming cut 0 bases from V and 0 bases from J; bases unmatched to any gene: 15. This CDR3 comprises 21 residues. The germline V gene encodes CDR1 WNHNN and CDR2 SYGVQD (reference sequence). The CDR3 sequence is CASSESGDRTRLRATNEKLFF. CDR3 nucleotide sequence: TGCGCCAGCAGTGAGTCCGGGGACAGGACCAGACTGCGTGCAACTAATGAAAAACTGTTTTTT.

The chain links TRBV5-5 to TRBJ2-2; 9 nucleotides match TRBD1. The V gene's germline CDR1 is SGHKS and CDR2 YYEKEE (reference sequence). V was clipped by 4 bases and J by 6 bases; unmatched bases: 7. This CDR3 is built from 15 residues. This CDR3 is CASSPRTGASGELFF. The CDR3 DNA follows: TGTGCCAGCAGCCCTCGGACAGGGGCGTCCGGGGAGCTGTTTTTT.

The V call is TRBV4-2, the J call TRBJ2-7; the match to TRBD2 covers 12 bases. The CDR3 loop spans 18 amino acids. V lost 1 base and J lost 0; bases outside the gene matches: 7. Per the germline V gene, CDR1 is LGHNA and CDR2 is YNFKEQ. The CDR3 here is CASSQAGLAGSSSYEQYF. The CDR3 DNA reads TGTGCCAGCAGCCAAGCTGGACTAGCGGGGTCCTCCTCCTACGAGCAGTACTTC.

V gene TRBV28 combines with J gene TRBJ1-5, with D uncertain. Between the trimmed V and J ends, which lost 4 bases and 6 bases, there was a span of 16 bases. CDR1 and CDR2 from the germline V gene are MDHEN and SYDVKM. The CDR3 runs 15 residues. CDR3: CASSSPEPGGQPQHF. The CDR3 region has the DNA TGTGCCAGCAGTTCCCCCGAACCCGGCGGTCAGCCCCAGCATTTT.

V usage is TRBV6-5 and J usage is TRBJ2-1, with 8 bases matching TRBD1. V was clipped by 5 bases and J by 7 bases; unmatched bases: 7. The germline V gene encodes CDR1 MNHEY and CDR2 SVGAGI. The CDR3 extends over 14 amino acids. The CDR3 DNA is TGTGCCAGCAGTCCGACAGGGGAGGTGAATGAGCAGTTCTTC. This gives the protein CASSPTGEVNEQFF.

The chain is built from TRBV19 and TRBJ2-1, with D possibly being TRBD1 (5 bases). The germline gives CDR1 LNHDA, CDR2 SQIVND (reference sequence). There are 12 residues in the CDR3. This chain's CDR3 is CGTSNFYNEQFF. In DNA form, the CDR3 reads TGTGGGACATCGAACTTTTACAATGAGCAGTTCTTC.

CDR3 residues: CASSRQETKETQYF. The CDR3 DNA reads TGTGCCAGCAGTCGCCAGGAGACTAAAGAGACCCAGTACTTC. The rearrangement links TRBV6-6 to TRBJ2-5; possibly TRBD2 for D (5 bases). In germline, CDR1 is MNHNY, CDR2 SVGAGI (reference sequence). The CDR3 runs 14 residues. V lost 5 bases and J 3 bases, leaving 13 bases between the germline ends.